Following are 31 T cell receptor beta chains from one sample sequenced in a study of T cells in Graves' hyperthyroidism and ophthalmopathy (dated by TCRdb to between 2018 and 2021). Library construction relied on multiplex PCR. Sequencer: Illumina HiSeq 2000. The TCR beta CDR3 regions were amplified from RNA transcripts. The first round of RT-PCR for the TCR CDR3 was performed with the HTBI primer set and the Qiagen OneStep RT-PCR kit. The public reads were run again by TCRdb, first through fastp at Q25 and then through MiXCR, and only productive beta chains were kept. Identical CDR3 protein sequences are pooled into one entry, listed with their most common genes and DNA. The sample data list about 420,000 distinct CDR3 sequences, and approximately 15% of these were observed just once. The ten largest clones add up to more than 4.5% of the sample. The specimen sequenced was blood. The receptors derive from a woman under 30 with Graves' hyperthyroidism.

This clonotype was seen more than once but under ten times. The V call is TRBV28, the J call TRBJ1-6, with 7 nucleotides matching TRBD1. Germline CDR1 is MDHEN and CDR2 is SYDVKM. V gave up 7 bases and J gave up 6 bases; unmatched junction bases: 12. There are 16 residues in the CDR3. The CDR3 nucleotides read TGTGCCAGCAATATTAGGACAGGTTCAAGTAATTCACCCCTCCACTTT. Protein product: CASNIRTGSSNSPLHF.

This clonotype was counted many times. This CDR3 reads CASSERTSGYEQYF. CDR3 sequence (DNA): TGCGCCAGCAGTGAGCGGACTAGCGGCTACGAGCAGTACTTC. The V call is TRBV10-1, the J call TRBJ2-7; TRBD2 matches 10 bases. The CDR3 covers 14 residues. CDR1 is WNHNN and CDR2 is SYGVQD in the germline V gene (reference sequence). Germline trimming cut 2 bases from V and 3 bases from J; bases unmatched to any gene: 1.

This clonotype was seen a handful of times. CDR3 coding DNA: TGTGCCAGCAGTTACGGGACTGACTACGAGCAGTACTTC. This sequence encodes CASSYGTDYEQYF. V is TRBV6-5 and J is TRBJ2-7, with D possibly matching TRBD2 (6 bases). CDR1 and CDR2 from the germline V gene are MNHEY and SVGAGI. V was cut by 2 bases and J by 3 bases, with 8 bases left in between. The CDR3 sequence is 13 residues long.

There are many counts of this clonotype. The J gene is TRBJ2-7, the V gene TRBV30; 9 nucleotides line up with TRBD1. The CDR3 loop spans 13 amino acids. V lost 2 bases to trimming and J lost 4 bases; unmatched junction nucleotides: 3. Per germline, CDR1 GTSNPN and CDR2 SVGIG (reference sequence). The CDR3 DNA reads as TGTGCCTGGAGTTTGACAGGGGGATACGAGCAGTACTTC. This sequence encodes CAWSLTGGYEQYF.

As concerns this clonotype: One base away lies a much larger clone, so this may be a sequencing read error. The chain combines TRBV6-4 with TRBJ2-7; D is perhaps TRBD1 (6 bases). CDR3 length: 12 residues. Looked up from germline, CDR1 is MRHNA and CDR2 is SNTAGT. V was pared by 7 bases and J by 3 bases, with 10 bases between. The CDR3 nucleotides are TGTGCCAGCACTCACAGGGTCTACGAGCAGTACTTC. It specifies CASTHRVYEQYF.

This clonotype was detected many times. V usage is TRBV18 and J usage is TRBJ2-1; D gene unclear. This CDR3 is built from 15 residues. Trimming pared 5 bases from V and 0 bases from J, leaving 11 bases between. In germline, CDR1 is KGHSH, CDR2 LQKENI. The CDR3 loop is CASSGWESSYNEQFF. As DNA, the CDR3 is TGTGCCAGCTCAGGTTGGGAAAGCTCCTACAATGAGCAGTTCTTC.

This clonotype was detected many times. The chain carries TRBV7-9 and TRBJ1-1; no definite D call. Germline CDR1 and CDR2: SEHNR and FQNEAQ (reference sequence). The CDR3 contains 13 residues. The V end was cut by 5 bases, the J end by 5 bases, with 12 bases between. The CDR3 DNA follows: TGTGCCAGCAGCCCCTTCGCTGGGACTGAAGCTTTCTTT. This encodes CASSPFAGTEAFF.

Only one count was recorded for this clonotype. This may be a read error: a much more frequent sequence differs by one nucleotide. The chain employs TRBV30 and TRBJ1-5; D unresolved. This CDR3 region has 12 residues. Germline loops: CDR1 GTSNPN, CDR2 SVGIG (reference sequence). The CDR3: CARSVRAEPQHF. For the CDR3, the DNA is TGTGCCCGGAGTGTAAGGGCAGAGCCCCAGCATTTT.

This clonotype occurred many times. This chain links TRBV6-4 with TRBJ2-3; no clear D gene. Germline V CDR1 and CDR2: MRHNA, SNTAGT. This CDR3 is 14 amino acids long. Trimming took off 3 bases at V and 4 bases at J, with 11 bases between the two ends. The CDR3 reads CASSEGLEADTQYF. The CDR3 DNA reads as TGTGCCAGCAGTGAAGGTCTTGAGGCAGATACGCAGTATTTT.

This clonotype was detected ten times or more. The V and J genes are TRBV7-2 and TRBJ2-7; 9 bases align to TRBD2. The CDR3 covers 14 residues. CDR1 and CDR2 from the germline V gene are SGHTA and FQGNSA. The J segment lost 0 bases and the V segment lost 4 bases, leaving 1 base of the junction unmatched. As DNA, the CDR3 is TGTGCCAGCAGCTCTAGCGGGGCCTCCTACGAGCAGTACTTC. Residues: CASSSSGASYEQYF.

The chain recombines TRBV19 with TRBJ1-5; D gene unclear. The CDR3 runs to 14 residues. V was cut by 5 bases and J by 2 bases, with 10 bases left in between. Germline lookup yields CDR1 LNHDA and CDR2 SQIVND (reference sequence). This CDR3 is CASSLHEGNQPQHF. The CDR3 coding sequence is TGTGCCAGTAGTCTTCACGAGGGCAATCAGCCCCAGCATTTT.

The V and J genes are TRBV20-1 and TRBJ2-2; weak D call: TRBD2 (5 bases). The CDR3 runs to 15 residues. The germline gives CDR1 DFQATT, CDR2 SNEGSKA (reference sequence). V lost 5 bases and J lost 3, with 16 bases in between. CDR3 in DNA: TGCAGTGCTCGACAAGGGAGTCGGGACACCGGGGAGCTGTTTTTT. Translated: CSARQGSRDTGELFF.

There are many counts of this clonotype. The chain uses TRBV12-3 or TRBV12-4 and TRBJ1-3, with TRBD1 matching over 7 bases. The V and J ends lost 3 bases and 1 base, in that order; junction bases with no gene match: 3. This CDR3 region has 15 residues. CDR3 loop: CASSLEGASGNTIYF. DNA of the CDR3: TGTGCCAGCAGTTTGGAGGGGGCATCTGGAAACACCATATATTTT.

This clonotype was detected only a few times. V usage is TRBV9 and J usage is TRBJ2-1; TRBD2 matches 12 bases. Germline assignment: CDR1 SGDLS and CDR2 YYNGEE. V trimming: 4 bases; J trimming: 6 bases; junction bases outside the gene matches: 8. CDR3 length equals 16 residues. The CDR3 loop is CASSPLAGGSPNEQFF. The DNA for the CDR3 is TGTGCCAGCAGCCCCCTAGCGGGAGGGTCCCCCAATGAGCAGTTCTTC. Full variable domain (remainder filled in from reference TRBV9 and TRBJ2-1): DSGVTQTPKHLITATGQRVTLRCSPRSGDLSVYWYQQSLDQGLQFLIQYYNGEERAKGNILERFSAQQFPDLHSELNLSSLELGDSALYFCASSPLAGGSPNEQFFGPGTRLTVL.

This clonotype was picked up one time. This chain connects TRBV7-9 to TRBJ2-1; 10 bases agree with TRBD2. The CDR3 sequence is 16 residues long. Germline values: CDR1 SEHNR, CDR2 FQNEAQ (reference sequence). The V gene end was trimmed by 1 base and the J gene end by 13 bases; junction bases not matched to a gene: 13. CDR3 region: CASSLDTSGKSRYQFF. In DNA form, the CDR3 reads TGTGCCAGCAGCTTAGACACTAGCGGGAAGTCAAGATATCAGTTCTTC.

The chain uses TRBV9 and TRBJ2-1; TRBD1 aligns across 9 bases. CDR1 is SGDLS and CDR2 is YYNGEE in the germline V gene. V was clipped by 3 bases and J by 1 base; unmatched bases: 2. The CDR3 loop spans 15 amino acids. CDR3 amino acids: CASSDDRGSYNEQFF. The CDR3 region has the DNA TGTGCCAGCAGCGACGACAGGGGGTCCTACAATGAGCAGTTCTTC.

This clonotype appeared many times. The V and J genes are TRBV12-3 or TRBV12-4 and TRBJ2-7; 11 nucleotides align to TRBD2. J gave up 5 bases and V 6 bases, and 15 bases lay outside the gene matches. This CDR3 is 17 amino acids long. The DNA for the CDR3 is TGTGCCAGCAGCCGACTCGAAACTAGCGGGAGAAGGGACGAGCAGTACTTC. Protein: CASSRLETSGRRDEQYF.

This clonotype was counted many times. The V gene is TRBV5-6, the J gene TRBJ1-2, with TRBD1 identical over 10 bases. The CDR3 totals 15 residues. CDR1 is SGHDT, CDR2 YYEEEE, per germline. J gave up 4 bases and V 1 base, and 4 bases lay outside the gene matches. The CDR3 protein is CASSLWGQGSYGYTF. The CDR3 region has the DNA TGTGCCAGCAGCTTGTGGGGACAGGGGAGCTATGGCTACACCTTC.

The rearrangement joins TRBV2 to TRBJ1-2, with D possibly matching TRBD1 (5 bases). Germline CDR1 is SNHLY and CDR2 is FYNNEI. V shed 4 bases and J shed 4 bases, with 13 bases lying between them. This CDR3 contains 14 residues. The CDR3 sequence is CASSVTGTIYGYTF. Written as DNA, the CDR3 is TGTGCCAGCAGTGTTACCGGGACTATCTATGGCTACACCTTC.

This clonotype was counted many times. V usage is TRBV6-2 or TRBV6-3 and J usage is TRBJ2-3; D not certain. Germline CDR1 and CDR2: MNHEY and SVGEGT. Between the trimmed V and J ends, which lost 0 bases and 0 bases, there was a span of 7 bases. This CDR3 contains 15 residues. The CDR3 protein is CASSYSGQSTDTQYF. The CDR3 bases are TGTGCCAGCAGTTACTCGGGTCAGAGCACAGATACGCAGTATTTT.

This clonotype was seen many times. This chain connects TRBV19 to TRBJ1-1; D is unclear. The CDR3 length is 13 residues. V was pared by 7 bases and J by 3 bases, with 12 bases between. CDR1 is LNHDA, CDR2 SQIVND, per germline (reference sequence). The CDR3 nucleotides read TGTGCCAGTACCTTCCGACCAGACACTGAAGCTTTCTTT. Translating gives CASTFRPDTEAFF.

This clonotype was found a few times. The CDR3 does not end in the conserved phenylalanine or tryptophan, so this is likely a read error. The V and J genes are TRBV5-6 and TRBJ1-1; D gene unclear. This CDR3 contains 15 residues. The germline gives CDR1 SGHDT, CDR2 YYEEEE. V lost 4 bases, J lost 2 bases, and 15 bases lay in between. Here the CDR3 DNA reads TGTGCCAGCAGCCCTTTTGGGGATCTCAACACTGAAGCTTTCCTT. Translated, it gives CASSPFGDLNTEAFL.

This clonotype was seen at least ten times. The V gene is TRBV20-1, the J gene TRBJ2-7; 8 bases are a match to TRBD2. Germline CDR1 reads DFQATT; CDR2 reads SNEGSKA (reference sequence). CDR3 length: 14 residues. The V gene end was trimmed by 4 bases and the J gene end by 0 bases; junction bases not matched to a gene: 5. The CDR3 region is CSATGGVFSYEQYF. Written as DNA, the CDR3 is TGCAGTGCTACGGGAGGGGTGTTCTCCTACGAGCAGTACTTC.

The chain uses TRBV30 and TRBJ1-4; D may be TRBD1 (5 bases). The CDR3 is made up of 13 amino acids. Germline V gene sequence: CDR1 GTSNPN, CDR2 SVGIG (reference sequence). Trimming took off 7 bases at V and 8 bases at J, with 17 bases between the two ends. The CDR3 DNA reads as TGTGCCTCGAGGGCAGGGCTCATCGAAAAACTGTTTTTT. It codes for CASRAGLIEKLFF.

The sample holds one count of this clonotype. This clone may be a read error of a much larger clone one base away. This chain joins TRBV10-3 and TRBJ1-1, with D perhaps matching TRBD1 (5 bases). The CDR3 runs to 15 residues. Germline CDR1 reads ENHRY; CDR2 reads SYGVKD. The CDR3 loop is CTTGSWGTQNTEAFF. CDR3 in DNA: TGTACCACCGGGTCGTGGGGCACTCAGAACACTGAAGCTTTCTTT.

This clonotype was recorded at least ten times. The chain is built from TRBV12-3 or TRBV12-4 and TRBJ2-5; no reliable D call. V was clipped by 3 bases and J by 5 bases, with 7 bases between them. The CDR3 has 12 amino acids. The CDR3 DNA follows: TGTGCCAGCAGTTTGTACGGTGAGACCCAGTACTTC. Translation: CASSLYGETQYF.

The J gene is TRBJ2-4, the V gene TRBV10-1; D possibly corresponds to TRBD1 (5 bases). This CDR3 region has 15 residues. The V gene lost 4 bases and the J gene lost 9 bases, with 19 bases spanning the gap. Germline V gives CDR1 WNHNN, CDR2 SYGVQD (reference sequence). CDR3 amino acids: CASSASADSRSIQYF. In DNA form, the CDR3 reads TGCGCCAGCAGTGCGTCCGCAGACAGCAGAAGCATTCAGTACTTC.

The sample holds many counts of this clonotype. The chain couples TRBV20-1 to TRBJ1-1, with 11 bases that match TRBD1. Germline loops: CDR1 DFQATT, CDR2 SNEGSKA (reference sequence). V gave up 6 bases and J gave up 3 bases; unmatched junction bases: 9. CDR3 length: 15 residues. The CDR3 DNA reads TGCAGTGCCTCCGACCCGGGACAGGGGGACACTGAAGCTTTCTTT. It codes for CSASDPGQGDTEAFF.

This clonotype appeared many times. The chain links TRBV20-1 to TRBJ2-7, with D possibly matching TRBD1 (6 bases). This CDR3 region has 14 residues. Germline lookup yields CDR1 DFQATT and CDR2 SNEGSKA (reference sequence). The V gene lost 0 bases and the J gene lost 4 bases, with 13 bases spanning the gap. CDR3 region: CSARDSYRVYEQYF. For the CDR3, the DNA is TGCAGTGCTAGAGATTCGTACAGGGTTTACGAGCAGTACTTC.

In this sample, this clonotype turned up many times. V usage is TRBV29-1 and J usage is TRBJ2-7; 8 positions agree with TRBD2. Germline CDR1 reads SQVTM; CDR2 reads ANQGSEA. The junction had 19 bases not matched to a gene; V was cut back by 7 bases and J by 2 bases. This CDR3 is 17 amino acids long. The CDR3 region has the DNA TGCAGCGCCCTCGCACTGGGAGAAGCGGGAGTGACCTACGAGCAGTACTTC. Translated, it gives CSALALGEAGVTYEQYF.

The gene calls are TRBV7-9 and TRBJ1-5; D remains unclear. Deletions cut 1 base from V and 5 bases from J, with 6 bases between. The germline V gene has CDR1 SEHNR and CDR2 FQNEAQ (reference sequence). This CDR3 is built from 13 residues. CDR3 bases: TGTGCCAGCAGCTTAGAATGGGATCAGCCCCAGCATTTT. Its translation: CASSLEWDQPQHF.